Each of the 21 T cell receptor beta chains below was sequenced from the same sample in a study of blood T cell repertoires in COVID-19. Generated by immunoSEQ multiplex PCR, the TCRdb table keeps only in-frame clones and is missing some. The sample includes over 25,000 clones, about 85% seen only once; the top ten take roughly 26%. Sequenced material: peripheral blood. All receptors derive from a human donor in a cohort sampled during active COVID-19.

Only one count was recorded for this clone. The rearrangement links TRBV5-1 to TRBJ2-5; 7 bases line up with TRBD2. J was trimmed by 4 bases and V by 0 bases; bases with no gene match: 6. The CDR3 contains 15 residues. Germline CDR1 SGHRS, CDR2 YFSETQ. CDR3 sequence reads: CASSLAWGGRETQYF. The CDR3 DNA follows: TGCGCCAGCAGCTTGGCCTGGGGGGGACGAGAGACCCAGTACTTC.

The gene calls are TRBV5-5 and TRBJ2-1, with TRBD2 matching over 10 bases. V trimming: 3 bases; J trimming: 5 bases; junction bases outside the gene matches: 5. From germline, CDR1 is SGHKS and CDR2 YYEKEE (reference sequence). The CDR3 loop spans 15 amino acids. The CDR3 sequence is CASSWTSGGHNEQFF. CDR3 coding DNA: TGTGCCAGCAGCTGGACTAGCGGTGGTCACAATGAGCAGTTCTTC.

DNA of the CDR3: TGCGCCAGCAGCCAGGGCCGGGAGCTGTTTTTT. Translating gives CASSQGRELFF. This sequence joins TRBV4-1 and TRBJ2-2; D unclear. V gave up 3 bases and J gave up 9 bases, with 5 bases separating them. The CDR3 is made up of 11 amino acids. Looked up from germline, CDR1 is MGHRA and CDR2 is YSYEKL.

V gene TRBV7-9 combines with J gene TRBJ2-7, with 9 bases lining up with TRBD1. The CDR3 extends over 14 amino acids. CDR1 is SEHNR and CDR2 is FQNEAQ in the germline V gene (reference sequence). V lost 6 bases, J lost 6 bases, and 9 bases stayed unmatched. In DNA, the CDR3 is TGTGCCAGCAGAAACCGGGACAGGGAATCCGAGCAGTACTTC. Its translation is CASRNRDRESEQYF.

The V and J genes are TRBV7-2 and TRBJ2-7, with 7 bases lining up with TRBD1. This CDR3 comprises 14 residues. Germline CDR1 reads SGHTA; CDR2 reads FQGNSA. The J segment lost 5 bases and the V segment lost 2 bases, leaving 6 bases of the junction unmatched. The CDR3, as DNA: TGTGCCAGCAGCTTAAAGGGGGCGTGGGACGAGCAGTACTTC. It encodes CASSLKGAWDEQYF.

The rearrangement uses TRBV7-9 and TRBJ1-2, with a possible D match to TRBD1 (5 bases). V was trimmed by 2 bases and J by 5 bases, leaving 6 bases between them. The CDR3 extends over 12 amino acids. Germline CDR1 and CDR2: SEHNR and FQNEAQ (reference sequence). The CDR3 sequence is CASSLSGYGYTF. The CDR3 nucleotides read TGTGCCAGCAGCTTATCAGGGTATGGCTACACCTTC. The full variable domain, rest sourced from reference TRBV7-9 and TRBJ1-2, is DTGVSQNPRHKITKRGQNVTFRCDPISEHNRLYWYRQTLGQGPEFLTYFQNEAQLEKSRLLSDRFSAERPKGSFSTLEIQRTEQGDSAMYLCASSLSGYGYTFGSGTRLTVV.

V is TRBV2 and J is TRBJ1-2; maybe TRBD1 (5 bases). The CDR3 totals 12 residues. The germline CDR1 and CDR2 sequences are SNHLY and FYNNEI. The V end was cut by 3 bases, the J end by 7 bases, with 9 bases between. The CDR3: CASSDPGLGYTF. The CDR3 DNA follows: TGTGCCAGCAGTGACCCAGGGCTTGGCTACACCTTC.

The chain uses TRBV24-1 and TRBJ2-2; no clear D gene. CDR3 length: 16 residues. V lost 1 base and J lost 2, with 10 bases in between. Germline CDR1 reads KGHDR; CDR2 reads SFDVKD. In DNA form, the CDR3 reads TGTGCCACCAGTGATTTACTCGGGTTCAACACCGGGGAGCTGTTTTTT. This encodes CATSDLLGFNTGELFF.

The sample holds one count of this clone. The chain employs TRBV7-3 and TRBJ2-3, with 7 bases identical to TRBD1. The junction had 9 bases not matched to a gene; V was cut back by 0 bases and J by 6 bases. Germline assignment: CDR1 SGHTA and CDR2 FQGTGA. The CDR3 runs to 16 residues. CDR3 sequence (DNA): TGTGCCAGCAGCTTAACAACGAGAGGGGGCCAGGATACGCAGTATTTT. This sequence encodes CASSLTTRGGQDTQYF.

This rearrangement joins TRBV6-5 to TRBJ1-4; TRBD1 agrees at 7 bases. The CDR3 is 14 amino acids. Germline trimming cut 10 bases from V and 8 bases from J; bases unmatched to any gene: 13. Per the germline V gene, CDR1 is MNHEY and CDR2 is SVGAGI. The CDR3 sequence is CATKARQGGEKLFF. CDR3 sequence (DNA): TGTGCCACCAAGGCCCGACAGGGAGGAGAAAAACTGTTTTTT.

This sequence joins TRBV5-5 and TRBJ2-5; the D call may be TRBD1 or TRBD2 (5 bases each). The CDR3 spans 15 residues. V lost 4 bases to trimming and J lost 4 bases, with 17 bases between them. The germline gives CDR1 SGHKS, CDR2 YYEKEE (reference sequence). The CDR3 spells CASSVGVWGPETQYF. CDR3 coding DNA: TGTGCCAGCAGCGTGGGGGTGTGGGGCCCAGAGACCCAGTACTTC. The full variable domain, its missing parts supplied by reference TRBV5-5 and TRBJ2-5, is DAGVTQSPTHLIKTRGQQVTLRCSPISGHKSVSWYQQVLGQGPQFIFQYYEKEERGRGNFPDRFSARQFPNYSSELNVNALLLGDSALYLCASSVGVWGPETQYFGPGTRLLVL.

The CDR3: CAWSNGGTYEQYF. In DNA, the CDR3 is TGTGCCTGGAGTAATGGCGGGACTTACGAGCAGTACTTC. This chain connects TRBV30 to TRBJ2-7; D may be TRBD2 (6 bases). Trimming left V 2 bases short and J 4 bases short, with 12 bases between. CDR3 length: 13 residues. Germline V gene sequence: CDR1 GTSNPN, CDR2 SVGIG (reference sequence).

J is TRBJ2-2 and V is TRBV7-2, with 9 bases matching TRBD1. This CDR3 has 14 amino acids. Germline V gene data show CDR1 as SGHTA and CDR2 as FQGNSA. V shed 5 bases, J shed 10 bases, and the junction held 8 bases outside the gene matches. The CDR3 region is CASSPGTGSKELFF. CDR3 DNA sequence: TGTGCCAGCAGCCCAGGGACAGGGTCTAAGGAGCTGTTTTTT.

The V and J genes are TRBV28 and TRBJ1-5, with D tentatively TRBD1 (6 bases). The germline V gene has CDR1 MDHEN and CDR2 SYDVKM. The CDR3 runs to 14 residues. V lost 4 bases, J lost 6 bases, and 13 bases lay in between. This chain's CDR3 is CASSSAGGSQPQHF. CDR3 nucleotides: TGTGCCAGCAGTTCGGCGGGGGGCAGTCAGCCCCAGCATTTT.

This rearrangement joins TRBV28 to TRBJ1-5; 10 nucleotides align to TRBD1. The CDR3 length is 17 residues. Germline trimming cut 2 bases from V and 4 bases from J; bases unmatched to any gene: 8. Germline values: CDR1 MDHEN, CDR2 SYDVKM. CDR3 bases: TGTGCCAGCAGTTTAATTTTCAGGACAGGGGGGAATCAGCCCCAGCATTTT. This encodes CASSLIFRTGGNQPQHF.

The V call is TRBV7-2, the J call TRBJ2-4; a weak D match, TRBD2 (6 bases). With 5 bases removed from V and 0 bases from J, the gap between germline ends came to 17 bases. Germline V CDR1 and CDR2: SGHTA, FQGNSA. This CDR3 is built from 17 residues. The CDR3 nucleotides are TGTGCCAGCAGCCCGGAGTGGACTACCTTAGCCAAAAACATTCAGTACTTC. It yields the protein CASSPEWTTLAKNIQYF.

The chain joins TRBV11-3 to TRBJ2-7; 10 bases map to TRBD1. V gave up 6 bases and J gave up 2 bases; unmatched junction bases: 13. The CDR3 spans 17 residues. Per the germline V gene, CDR1 is SGHNT and CDR2 is YENEEA. DNA for the CDR3: TGTGCCAGCAGTCAAAGAAGGGGGGGGACAGGGGCCTACGAGCAGTACTTC. It translates to CASSQRRGGTGAYEQYF.

CDR3 region: CASRLGQQGHQHF. Written as DNA, the CDR3 is TGTGCCAGTAGGCTGGGGCAGCAGGGTCACCAGCATTTT. The V and J genes are TRBV19 and TRBJ1-5, with D possibly being TRBD1 (5 bases). V was trimmed by 6 bases and J by 12 bases, leaving 18 bases between them. The CDR3 is 13 amino acids. Germline assignment: CDR1 LNHDA and CDR2 SQIVND (reference sequence).

The V and J genes are TRBV5-6 and TRBJ1-2, with a possible D match to TRBD1 (5 bases). Trimming left V 4 bases short and J 4 bases short, with 11 bases between. The CDR3 length is 13 residues. The germline gives CDR1 SGHDT, CDR2 YYEEEE. CDR3: CASSHGGSYGYTF. The CDR3 nucleotides read TGTGCCAGCAGCCACGGGGGTTCCTATGGCTACACCTTC.

The chain employs TRBV11-2 and TRBJ1-1, with TRBD1 as a possible D gene (5 bases). The CDR3 extends over 17 amino acids. Trimming removed 1 base at V and 1 base at J, with 16 bases between. The V gene's germline CDR1 is SGHAT and CDR2 FQNNGV. CDR3 in DNA: TGTGCCAGCAGCTTAGTAGCCAGGATCGGGGGGAACACTGAAGCTTTCTTT. As protein: CASSLVARIGGNTEAFF.

The chain has TRBV12-3 or TRBV12-4 and TRBJ1-2; D is uncertain. V was shortened by 4 bases and J by 5 bases, with 11 bases between the two germline ends. The CDR3 consists of 13 residues. CDR3 DNA: TGTGCCAGCAGTTACGGGGTAACTTATGGCTACACCTTC. Residues: CASSYGVTYGYTF.